The source of this T cell receptor beta chain is a study of T-cell memory formation after mild COVID-19. Study in general: Largely, the TCR clusters proved donor specific.

Germline CDR1 SGHTA, CDR2 FQGTGA. The CDR3 is 12 amino acids. The ends were cut back, 5 bases at V and 7 bases at J, with 9 bases in the middle. Constant-segment-primed 5'RACE gave TCR alpha and TCR beta cDNA libraries with sample barcodes and UMIs. Via MiXCR, TCRdb re-called the 5' RACE reads, giving one row per CDR3 protein. The sample records hundreds of thousands of distinct CDR3 sequences, 7% to 10% being singletons. This clonotype was observed a few times. What it binds is unknown. Study observations and caveats: Clones that contracted from day 15 to 85 were balanced CD4/CD8, while later expanders leaned CD4+. Some responding clones appeared in pre-infection memory, suggesting cross-reactive memory joined.

This TCR derives from a man between 18 and 35 years old who had mild COVID-19 (a few samples of this study predate the infection). Cell type and time point are not known. Sequenced sample: PBMCs or a T cell subset sorted from them (not recorded which). The chain is built from TRBV7-3 and TRBJ2-1, with D maybe TRBD1 (6 bases). CDR3 DNA sequence: TGTGCCAGCAGCAAAAGGGGGAATGAGCAGTTCTTC. It encodes CASSKRGNEQFF. Variable domain in full (rest from reference TRBV7-3 and TRBJ2-1): GAGVSQTPSNKVTEKGKYVELRCDPISGHTALYWYRQSLGQGPEFLIYFQGTGAADDSGLPNDRFFAVRPEGSVSTLKIQRTERGDSAVYLCASSKRGNEQFFGPGTRLTVL.